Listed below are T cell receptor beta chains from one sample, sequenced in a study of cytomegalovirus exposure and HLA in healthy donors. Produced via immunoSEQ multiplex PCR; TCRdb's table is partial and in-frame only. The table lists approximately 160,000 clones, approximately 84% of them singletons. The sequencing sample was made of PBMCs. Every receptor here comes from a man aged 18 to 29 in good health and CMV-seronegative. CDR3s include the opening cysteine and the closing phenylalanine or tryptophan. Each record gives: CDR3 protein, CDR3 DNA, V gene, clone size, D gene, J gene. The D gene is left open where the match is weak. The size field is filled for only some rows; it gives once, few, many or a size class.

CDR3 protein: CASSLSRYNEQFF
CDR3 DNA: TGTGCCAGCAGCTTATCCAGGTACAATGAGCAGTTCTTC
V gene: TRBV7-6
clone size: NA
D gene: NA
J gene: TRBJ2-1

CDR3 protein: CASTAGGVNTGELFF
CDR3 DNA: TGTGCCAGCACTGCGGGGGGGGTAAACACCGGGGAGCTGTTTTTT
V gene: TRBV7-9
clone size: NA
D gene: TRBD2
J gene: TRBJ2-2

CDR3 protein: CASSFRVGEKLFF
CDR3 DNA: TGTGCCAGCAGCTTCAGGGTAGGAGAAAAACTGTTTTTT
V gene: TRBV5-6
clone size: few
D gene: NA
J gene: TRBJ1-4

CDR3 protein: CASSLDLASSSYNEQFF
CDR3 DNA: TGCGCCAGCAGCTTGGACCTAGCGTCGAGCTCCTACAATGAGCAGTTCTTC
V gene: TRBV5-1
clone size: NA
D gene: NA
J gene: TRBJ2-1

CDR3 protein: CASYTVVAATEAFF
CDR3 DNA: TGTGCCAGCTATACCGTAGTCGCCGCGACTGAAGCTTTCTTT
V gene: TRBV7-9
clone size: NA
D gene: NA
J gene: TRBJ1-1

CDR3 protein: CASSLQGYQPQHF
CDR3 DNA: TGTGCCAGCAGTTTACAGGGTTATCAGCCCCAGCATTTT
V gene: TRBV28
clone size: NA
D gene: NA
J gene: TRBJ1-5

CDR3 protein: CASSVQGTSGNTIYF
CDR3 DNA: TGTGCCAGCAGCGTACAAGGGACATCTGGAAACACCATATATTTT
V gene: TRBV9
clone size: NA
D gene: NA
J gene: TRBJ1-3

CDR3 protein: CASSYSGQIEHTQYF
CDR3 DNA: TGTGCCAGCAGTTACTCCGGACAGATTGAGCATACGCAGTATTTT
V gene: TRBV6-6
clone size: few
D gene: NA
J gene: TRBJ2-3

CDR3 protein: CASSWGERYEQYF
CDR3 DNA: TGTGCCAGCAGCTGGGGTGAGCGGTACGAGCAGTACTTC
V gene: TRBV7-9
clone size: NA
D gene: NA
J gene: TRBJ2-7

CDR3 protein: CSVAGSTEAFF
CDR3 DNA: TGCAGTGTGGCCGGGAGCACTGAAGCTTTCTTT
V gene: TRBV20-1
clone size: NA
D gene: NA
J gene: TRBJ1-1

CDR3 protein: CASVAGGIISNTQYF
CDR3 DNA: TGTGCCAGCGTGGCGGGGGGCATAATATCGAATACGCAGTATTTT
V gene: TRBV7-9
clone size: NA
D gene: TRBD2
J gene: TRBJ2-3

CDR3 protein: CASSPRDSKEKLFF
CDR3 DNA: TGTGCCAGCAGCCCCCGGGACTCGAAGGAAAAACTGTTTTTT
V gene: TRBV6-5
clone size: few
D gene: NA
J gene: TRBJ1-4

CDR3 protein: CASSIGSSGSYEQYF
CDR3 DNA: TGTGCCAGTAGTATAGGGTCTAGCGGATCCTACGAGCAGTACTTC
V gene: TRBV19
clone size: NA
D gene: TRBD2
J gene: TRBJ2-7

CDR3 protein: CASSLGTGGYQETQYF
CDR3 DNA: TGCGCCAGCAGCCTAGGGACAGGGGGATACCAAGAGACCCAGTACTTC
V gene: TRBV5-1
clone size: few
D gene: TRBD1
J gene: TRBJ2-5

CDR3 protein: CAISARTSTTYNEQFF
CDR3 DNA: TGTGCCATCAGTGCGCGAACTTCCACCACCTACAATGAGCAGTTCTTC
V gene: TRBV10-3
clone size: NA
D gene: NA
J gene: TRBJ2-1

CDR3 protein: CASSLGQGYGYTF
CDR3 DNA: TGTGCCAGCAGTTTGGGACAGGGCTATGGCTACACCTTC
V gene: TRBV28
clone size: NA
D gene: TRBD1
J gene: TRBJ1-2

CDR3 protein: CSSSGLGGGRAYEQYF
CDR3 DNA: TGTTCCAGCAGCGGACTTGGGGGTGGGAGGGCCTACGAGCAGTACTTC
V gene: TRBV7-9
clone size: NA
D gene: TRBD2
J gene: TRBJ2-7

CDR3 protein: CASSMQGNTIYF
CDR3 DNA: TGTGCCAGTAGTATGCAGGGGAACACCATATATTTT
V gene: TRBV19
clone size: NA
D gene: NA
J gene: TRBJ1-3

CDR3 protein: CASRRDRDDTEAFF
CDR3 DNA: TGCGCCAGCAGACGAGACAGGGACGACACTGAAGCTTTCTTT
V gene: TRBV5-1
clone size: NA
D gene: TRBD1
J gene: TRBJ1-1

CDR3 protein: CASSIGGNEQYF
CDR3 DNA: TGTGCCAGTAGTATCGGAGGCAACGAGCAGTACTTC
V gene: TRBV19
clone size: NA
D gene: NA
J gene: TRBJ2-7

CDR3 protein: CASSLSYEQYF
CDR3 DNA: TGTGCCAGCAGCTTATCATACGAGCAGTACTTC
V gene: TRBV7-2
clone size: NA
D gene: NA
J gene: TRBJ2-7

CDR3 protein: CASSINSGRANQANEQFF
CDR3 DNA: TGTGCCAGTAGTATAAATAGCGGGAGGGCCAATCAAGCAAATGAGCAGTTCTTC
V gene: TRBV19
clone size: NA
D gene: TRBD2
J gene: TRBJ2-1

CDR3 protein: CASSLGRDYDNEQFF
CDR3 DNA: TGTGCCAGCAGCTTAGGTAGGGACTACGACAATGAGCAGTTCTTC
V gene: TRBV11-3
clone size: NA
D gene: TRBD2
J gene: TRBJ2-1

CDR3 protein: CASSYLRGDPQYF
CDR3 DNA: TGTGCCAGCAGCTACCTCAGGGGGGATCCGCAGTATTTT
V gene: TRBV5-4
clone size: NA
D gene: NA
J gene: TRBJ2-3

CDR3 protein: CASSQEGREVTGELFF
CDR3 DNA: TGCGCCAGCAGCCAAGAAGGGCGGGAGGTCACCGGGGAGCTGTTTTTT
V gene: TRBV4-3
clone size: NA
D gene: TRBD2
J gene: TRBJ2-2

CDR3 protein: CASSLLREGLSEQFF
CDR3 DNA: TGTGCCAGCAGTTTATTGAGGGAGGGCCTTAGTGAGCAGTTCTTC
V gene: TRBV28
clone size: NA
D gene: TRBD2
J gene: TRBJ2-1

CDR3 protein: CASSGTGVRPLHF
CDR3 DNA: TGTGCCAGTTCCGGGACAGGGGTTAGACCCCTCCACTTT
V gene: TRBV27
clone size: NA
D gene: TRBD1
J gene: TRBJ1-6